These 32 T cell receptor beta chains were sequenced from one sample in a study of T-cell memory formation after mild COVID-19. TCRdb re-derived calls from the 5' RACE reads in MiXCR, one entry per CDR3 protein. The sample gives 70,000 to 95,000 distinct CDR3 sequences, roughly 13% of which show up once; 40% to 45% is in the top ten. The sample was PBMCs or a T cell subset sorted from them (not recorded which). These receptors were obtained from a young man who had mild COVID-19 (a few samples of this study predate the infection). Cell type and time point are not known.

This clonotype was counted many times. This chain connects TRBV5-1 to TRBJ2-3, with 11 bases lining up with TRBD1. CDR1 is SGHRS, CDR2 YFSETQ, per germline. There are 15 residues in the CDR3. V trimming: 0 bases; J trimming: 4 bases; junction bases outside the gene matches: 1. The CDR3 is CASSLEGQGADTQYF. CDR3 in DNA: TGCGCCAGCAGCTTGGAGGGACAGGGGGCAGATACGCAGTATTTT.

This chain connects TRBV7-2 to TRBJ2-3; D is uncertain. CDR3 length: 11 amino acids. The V and J ends lost 7 bases and 2 bases respectively, with 4 bases between them. Germline CDR1 is SGHTA and CDR2 is FQGNSA. Written as DNA, the CDR3 is TGTGCCAGCACCCACACAGATACGCAGTATTTT. Translated: CASTHTDTQYF.

A few counts support this clonotype. The rearrangement joins TRBV5-4 to TRBJ2-1, with no clear D. This CDR3 has 12 residues. Trimming removed 2 bases at V and 8 bases at J, with 8 bases between. Germline CDR1 and CDR2: SGHNT and YYREEE (reference sequence). The CDR3 coding sequence is TGTGCCAGCAGCTTAAGAGGCTATGAGCAGTTCTTC. This translates into CASSLRGYEQFF.

The rearrangement uses TRBV6-5 and TRBJ1-2; unclear D gene. Germline V gene data show CDR1 as MNHEY and CDR2 as SVGAGI. CDR3 length: 17 residues. V was cut by 0 bases and J by 0 bases, with 14 bases left in between. The CDR3: CASSYSGGIPSNYGYTF. DNA for the CDR3: TGTGCCAGCAGTTACTCCGGTGGGATACCTTCTAACTATGGCTACACCTTC.

The rearrangement uses TRBV27 and TRBJ1-4; D is possibly TRBD1 (6 bases). Between the trimmed V and J ends, which lost 5 bases and 7 bases, there was a span of 23 bases. Germline V gene sequence: CDR1 MNHEY, CDR2 SMNVEV (reference sequence). The CDR3 loop spans 17 amino acids. The CDR3 spells CASSHRRPGGRVEKLFF. The CDR3 coding sequence is TGTGCCAGCAGTCACCGGCGCCCTGGGGGGCGGGTTGAAAAACTGTTTTTT. The whole variable domain, filled in from reference TRBV27 and TRBJ1-4, reads EAQVTQNPRYLITVTGKKLTVTCSQNMNHEYMSWYRQDPGLGLRQIYYSMNVEVTDKGDVPEGYKVSRKEKRNFPLILESPSPNQTSLYFCASSHRRPGGRVEKLFFGSGTQLSVL.

The V and J genes are TRBV18 and TRBJ2-5; the match to TRBD1 covers 9 bases. Germline CDR1 is KGHSH and CDR2 is LQKENI. Trimming at V came to 2 bases and at J to 5 bases, leaving 9 bases not matched to a gene. There are 16 residues in the CDR3. In nucleotides, the CDR3 is TGTGCCAGCTCACCAAGGGACAGGGCCACCCGGGAGACCCAGTACTTC. The encoded protein is CASSPRDRATRETQYF.

This clonotype was seen a handful of times. The chain combines TRBV5-5 with TRBJ1-4, with TRBD1 matching 8 bases. The V and J ends lost 3 bases and 3 bases, in that order; junction bases with no gene match: 16. CDR1 is SGHKS, CDR2 YYEKEE, per germline (reference sequence). This CDR3 is built from 19 residues. The CDR3 DNA reads as TGTGCCAGCAGCTATGCGGGACAGGTTGGCCTCAGTGCTAATGAAAAACTGTTTTTT. It translates to CASSYAGQVGLSANEKLFF.

The chain recombines TRBV7-6 with TRBJ2-7; 7 bases agree with TRBD1. Germline trimming cut 5 bases from V and 2 bases from J; bases unmatched to any gene: 12. The CDR3 totals 16 residues. Germline-derived CDR1 and CDR2 are SGHVS and FNYEAQ. The CDR3, as DNA: TGTGCCAGCAGCCAAGAGACAGGGCTATCGACCTACGAGCAGTACTTC. This codes for CASSQETGLSTYEQYF.

Only a few counts were recorded for this clonotype. CDR3 DNA: TGTGCCAGCAGCTGGACCGAGGACGGTGAAGCTTTCTTT. Translating it yields CASSWTEDGEAFF. The V call is TRBV5-5, the J call TRBJ1-1; no clear D. The CDR3 totals 13 residues. With 3 bases removed from V and 7 bases from J, the gap between germline ends came to 13 bases. CDR1 is SGHKS, CDR2 YYEKEE, per germline (reference sequence).

The rearrangement uses TRBV27 and TRBJ1-1; TRBD1 might be the D (6 bases). The V end lost 4 bases, the J end lost 0 bases, and 12 bases lay between the germline ends. Germline-derived CDR1 and CDR2 are MNHEY and SMNVEV (reference sequence). This CDR3 has 15 amino acids. The CDR3 nucleotides are TGTGCCAGCAGTTACGCCAGGGGAATGAACACTGAAGCTTTCTTT. Encoded protein: CASSYARGMNTEAFF.

Only a few counts were recorded for this clonotype. This chain connects TRBV7-9 to TRBJ1-1; D may be TRBD1 (6 bases). CDR1 and CDR2 (germline): SEHNR, FQNEAQ (reference sequence). V was shortened by 1 base and J by 0 bases, with 9 bases between the two germline ends. The CDR3 has 15 amino acids. This CDR3 is CASSLVTGLNTEAFF. The CDR3 DNA reads as TGTGCCAGCAGCTTAGTTACAGGGCTGAACACTGAAGCTTTCTTT.

This clonotype was recorded a few times. The chain combines TRBV5-4 with TRBJ1-2; D gene uncertain. The length of the CDR3 is 14 residues. V lost 3 bases to trimming and J lost 1 base, with 10 bases between them. The V gene's germline CDR1 is SGHNT and CDR2 YYREEE (reference sequence). CDR3 protein: CASSSAGRNYGYTF. CDR3 in DNA: TGTGCCAGCAGCTCGGCAGGACGTAACTATGGCTACACCTTC.

A remark on this clonotype: One end of the junction fails to match germline, which may point to a read error. V is TRBV6-4 and J is TRBJ1-3; D is unresolved. The CDR3 extends over 18 amino acids. Germline assignment: CDR1 MRHNA and CDR2 SNTAGT. This CDR3 is CASSPGDRPDLSGNTIYF. The DNA for the CDR3 is TGTGCCAGCAGTCCGGGCGACCGGCCCGACCTCTCTGGTAACACCATATATTTT.

This clonotype was detected only a few times. The rearrangement links TRBV27 to TRBJ2-3, with a tentative D call TRBD1 (6 bases). The germline V gene has CDR1 MNHEY and CDR2 SMNVEV (reference sequence). The CDR3 is 16 residues long. Trimming removed 5 bases from V and 0 bases from J, with 15 bases in between. The CDR3 region is CASSGGGSPSTDTQYF. CDR3 coding DNA: TGTGCCAGCAGTGGGGGCGGTTCGCCGAGCACAGATACGCAGTATTTT.

The chain uses TRBV4-1 and TRBJ2-2; D gene uncertain. The V end lost 2 bases, the J end lost 9 bases, and 13 bases lay between the germline ends. CDR3 length equals 14 residues. CDR1 MGHRA and CDR2 YSYEKL come from the germline V gene. CDR3 nucleotides: TGCGCCAGCAGCCAAAGTTTCAATCGTTGGGAGCTGTTTTTT. Translating it yields CASSQSFNRWELFF.

This clonotype was seen only a few times. V usage is TRBV7-9 and J usage is TRBJ2-7, with 7 bases that match TRBD1. The CDR3 is 14 residues long. The V and J ends lost 4 bases and 5 bases, in that order; junction bases with no gene match: 8. Per the germline V gene, CDR1 is SEHNR and CDR2 is FQNEAQ (reference sequence). The CDR3 reads CASSSTGEIHEQYF. The CDR3 nucleotides are TGTGCCAGCAGCTCAACAGGGGAAATCCACGAGCAGTACTTC.

At least ten counts were recorded for this clonotype. The V and J genes are TRBV5-1 and TRBJ2-7; 7 bases map to TRBD1. This CDR3 spans 15 amino acids. The J segment lost 2 bases and the V segment lost 4 bases, leaving 9 bases of the junction unmatched. Germline CDR1 and CDR2: SGHRS and YFSETQ. The CDR3 coding sequence is TGCGCCAGCAGCCCCGAGGGGGCAGAAGCCTACGAGCAGTACTTC. It specifies CASSPEGAEAYEQYF.

The chain carries TRBV6-5 and TRBJ1-1, with 7 positions matching TRBD1. The V gene's germline CDR1 is MNHEY and CDR2 SVGAGI. The CDR3 has 15 residues. Unmatched junction bases numbered 16, after V lost 5 bases and J lost 10 bases. The CDR3 sequence: CASSGYQDRTSGAFF. The DNA of the CDR3 is TGTGCCAGCAGTGGATACCAGGACAGGACGTCTGGAGCTTTCTTT.

The rearrangement joins TRBV29-1 to TRBJ2-5, with D unresolved. V lost 4 bases to trimming and J lost 5 bases, with 20 bases between them. Per germline, CDR1 SQVTM and CDR2 ANQGSEA. The length of the CDR3 is 15 residues. CDR3 in amino acids: CSVVPAAGFGETQYF. The DNA of the CDR3 is TGCAGCGTTGTCCCAGCTGCTGGTTTCGGGGAGACCCAGTACTTC.

This clonotype was counted between two and nine times. The chain employs TRBV10-1 and TRBJ2-2, with D possibly matching TRBD2 (5 bases). This CDR3 spans 12 amino acids. Trimming took off 6 bases at V and 7 bases at J, with 9 bases between the two ends. The V gene's germline CDR1 is WNHNN and CDR2 SYGVQD (reference sequence). This CDR3 reads CASSNRGGELFF. For the CDR3, the DNA is TGCGCCAGCAGCAACCGGGGCGGGGAGCTGTTTTTT.

J is TRBJ2-1 and V is TRBV9; 9 nucleotides agree with TRBD2. The CDR3 is made up of 16 amino acids. Germline-derived CDR1 and CDR2 are SGDLS and YYNGEE. V trimming: 0 bases; J trimming: 7 bases; junction bases outside the gene matches: 8. The CDR3 DNA follows: TGTGCCAGCAGCGTAGGGCGGGGGGGCTTGGTGAATGAGCAGTTCTTC. Protein sequence: CASSVGRGGLVNEQFF.

V is TRBV27 and J is TRBJ2-2, with TRBD1 as a possible D gene (5 bases). Germline assignment: CDR1 MNHEY and CDR2 SMNVEV (reference sequence). The CDR3 consists of 12 residues. V was cut by 6 bases and J by 3 bases, with 5 bases left in between. In DNA form, the CDR3 reads TGTGCCAGCAGGACAGACACCGGGGAGCTGTTTTTT. Protein product: CASRTDTGELFF.

This clonotype was picked up a small number of times. The chain uses TRBV27 and TRBJ1-1, with D possibly being TRBD1 (5 bases). The CDR3 is made up of 13 amino acids. Germline assignment: CDR1 MNHEY and CDR2 SMNVEV (reference sequence). V was trimmed by 6 bases and J by 9 bases, leaving 17 bases between them. DNA of the CDR3: TGTGCCAGCAGCGGTGACAGCTCCGCTAAAGCTTTCTTT. Protein product: CASSGDSSAKAFF.

This clonotype was counted between two and nine times. The J gene is TRBJ2-7, the V gene TRBV4-1; D gene unclear. V was pared by 1 base and J by 2 bases, with 15 bases between. The CDR3 contains 16 residues. Per germline, CDR1 MGHRA and CDR2 YSYEKL. CDR3 bases: TGCGCCAGCAGCCAAGTCGTCCAGAATACTGCCTACGAGCAGTACTTC. As protein: CASSQVVQNTAYEQYF.

The CDR3 DNA follows: TGTGCCAGCAGTTCCTATACAGGGAGGAACACTGAAGCTTTCTTT. Its translation is CASSSYTGRNTEAFF. The V and J genes are TRBV12-3 or TRBV12-4 and TRBJ1-1; perhaps TRBD1 as D (6 bases). Trimming removed 4 bases from V and 1 base from J, with 13 bases in between. The CDR3 is 15 residues long.

This clonotype has only a few counts. V usage is TRBV7-9 and J usage is TRBJ1-1; 9 bases line up with TRBD1. CDR1 SEHNR and CDR2 FQNEAQ come from the germline V gene (reference sequence). After removal of 6 bases from V and 4 bases from J, the junction contained 15 bases not matched to a gene. The CDR3 is 17 amino acids. CDR3: CASSSAELGQGGTEAFF. The CDR3 DNA reads as TGTGCCAGCAGTTCGGCGGAACTGGGACAGGGCGGCACTGAAGCTTTCTTT. The full variable domain, with the rest looked up from reference TRBV7-9 and TRBJ1-1, is DTGVSQNPRHKITKRGQNVTFRCDPISEHNRLYWYRQTLGQGPEFLTYFQNEAQLEKSRLLSDRFSAERPKGSFSTLEIQRTEQGDSAMYLCASSSAELGQGGTEAFFGQGTRLTVV.

This clonotype was counted ten times or more. This chain links TRBV4-1 with TRBJ2-2; 11 bases line up with TRBD2. The trim removed 2 bases at V and 4 bases at J, leaving 9 bases unmatched. CDR1 and CDR2 from the germline V gene are MGHRA and YSYEKL. This CDR3 is built from 18 residues. CDR3 DNA sequence: TGCGCCAGCAGCCAAAGGGCCCTAGCGGGGGGTATCACCGGGGAGCTGTTTTTT. Amino acid sequence: CASSQRALAGGITGELFF.

The rearrangement uses TRBV4-3 and TRBJ2-2; D remains unclear. CDR3 length: 17 amino acids. Germline CDR1 reads LGHNA; CDR2 reads YSLEER. Trimming shortened V by 5 bases and J by 0 bases, and 16 bases separated the two germline ends. CDR3 coding DNA: TGCGCCAGCAGCGCATATTTCAGACAACCGAACACCGGGGAGCTGTTTTTT. It translates to CASSAYFRQPNTGELFF.

The chain combines TRBV14 with TRBJ2-3, with TRBD2 matching 10 bases. The trim removed 2 bases at V and 1 base at J, leaving 6 bases unmatched. Germline CDR1 reads SGHDN; CDR2 reads FVKESK. This CDR3 is built from 17 residues. As DNA, the CDR3 is TGTGCCAGCAGCCAAAACGTCGGACTAGCGGGCACAGATACGCAGTATTTT. It encodes CASSQNVGLAGTDTQYF. Combining the CDR3 with reference TRBV14 and TRBJ2-3 gives the whole variable domain EAGVTQFPSHSVIEKGQTVTLRCDPISGHDNLYWYRRVMGKEIKFLLHFVKESKQDESGMPNNRFLAERTGGTYSTLKVQPAELEDSGVYFCASSQNVGLAGTDTQYFGPGTRLTVL.

This clonotype has more than one count but fewer than ten. The chain combines TRBV7-2 with TRBJ2-7; 11 nucleotides line up with TRBD2. V lost 4 bases to trimming and J lost 4 bases; unmatched junction nucleotides: 3. CDR1 and CDR2 (germline): SGHTA, FQGNSA. CDR3 size: 14 residues. CDR3 DNA: TGTGCCAGCAGCTCGGGACTAGCGGTATACGAGCAGTACTTC. This codes for CASSSGLAVYEQYF.

This clonotype has more than one count but fewer than ten. V is TRBV20-1 and J is TRBJ2-1; weak D call: TRBD1 (5 bases). CDR1 and CDR2 from the germline V gene are DFQATT and SNEGSKA (reference sequence). The CDR3 runs 11 residues. In DNA, the CDR3 is TGCAGAGTACCCCAGGGAAATGAGCAGTTCTTC. Its protein is CRVPQGNEQFF.

In its sample, this clonotype was seen a few times. The chain links TRBV7-9 to TRBJ1-1, with D tentatively TRBD1 (5 bases). Germline CDR1 SEHNR, CDR2 FQNEAQ (reference sequence). The length of the CDR3 is 15 residues. V lost 6 bases to trimming and J lost 0 bases, with 14 bases between them. The CDR3 bases are TGTGCCAGCAGTTTCCGGTCAGGGATGAACACTGAAGCTTTCTTT. It specifies CASSFRSGMNTEAFF. Based on the CDR3 plus reference TRBV7-9 and TRBJ1-1, the full variable domain is DTGVSQNPRHKITKRGQNVTFRCDPISEHNRLYWYRQTLGQGPEFLTYFQNEAQLEKSRLLSDRFSAERPKGSFSTLEIQRTEQGDSAMYLCASSFRSGMNTEAFFGQGTRLTVV.